This T cell receptor (beta chain) was captured in a study of metastatic and nonmetastatic thyroid tumors. The wider study: Malignant thyroid and benign thyroid patients provided blood and tumor or nodule tissue whose repertoires were compared. Study-wide findings and caveats: In blood and tumor, TCR beta diversity was reportedly significantly higher in malignant thyroid tumors than in benign nodules.

Per the original data handling: Variation in CDR3 across clinicopathological groups served as the basis for constructing a distant-metastasis classifier in papillary thyroid cancer. TCRdb re-analyzed the PCR reads through MiXCR. The V and J calls follow TCRdb's processing rather than the paper's. Among about 19,000 clones listed, roughly 25% were seen once. Patients underwent thyroid surgery, and none had received any treatment before it. This clone is classed as medium-sized. Its antigen is unknown. V lost 10 bases to trimming and J lost 0 bases; unmatched junction nucleotides: 9. There are 15 residues in the CDR3. From germline, CDR1 is MNHNS and CDR2 SASEGT.

Sequenced input: blood. The chain links TRBV6-1 to TRBJ1-3; 7 bases align to TRBD1. The clonotype originates from a male donor with papillary thyroid cancer or a benign thyroid nodule (not recorded which). Some clones in this sample may be carry-over from other donors' samples. The CDR3: CATVQGGSSGNTIYF. The CDR3 bases are TGTGCCACCGTCCAGGGGGGGAGCTCTGGAAACACCATATATTTT.